The 23 T cell receptor beta chains in this list originate from one sample, sequenced in a study of response to subunit inactivated influenza vaccine. Via MiXCR, TCRdb re-called the RT-PCR reads, giving one row per CDR3 protein. Here the sample spans hundreds of thousands of distinct CDR3 sequences, 6% to 9% being singletons. Sequences were derived from PBMCs from blood, sampled roughly 24 months after vaccination. The receptor source for this set is a man aged 50 to 75 who received an inactivated influenza vaccine.

The genes are TRBV18 and TRBJ2-3, with D tentatively TRBD1 or TRBD2 (5 bases each). The V end was cut by 5 bases, the J end by 0 bases, with 15 bases between. The CDR3 runs to 16 residues. Looked up from germline, CDR1 is KGHSH and CDR2 is LQKENI. For the CDR3, the DNA is TGTGCCAGCTCAAGACCCGGGACCCCTAGCACAGATACGCAGTATTTT. Amino acids: CASSRPGTPSTDTQYF.

The chain is built from TRBV7-2 and TRBJ1-6, with TRBD1 identical over 8 bases. Germline CDR1 SGHTA, CDR2 FQGNSA. The CDR3 runs 14 residues. The V gene end was trimmed by 3 bases and the J gene end by 7 bases; junction bases not matched to a gene: 2. The CDR3 nucleotides read TGTGCCAGCAGCTTTCAGGGGGCGAATTCACCCCTCCACTTT. Its translation: CASSFQGANSPLHF.

The table lists this clonotype with many counts. The chain recombines TRBV20-1 with TRBJ1-5, with unresolved D. Germline V gives CDR1 DFQATT, CDR2 SNEGSKA (reference sequence). This CDR3 is 14 amino acids long. V was cut by 5 bases and J by 8 bases, with 19 bases left in between. The CDR3 loop reads CSARRALLSEPQHF. CDR3 nucleotides: TGCAGTGCTCGCCGGGCCCTCCTCAGTGAGCCCCAGCATTTT.

In this sample, this clonotype turned up many times. The chain has TRBV4-3 and TRBJ1-4, with D possibly matching TRBD1 (5 bases). CDR1 LGHNA and CDR2 YSLEER come from the germline V gene. Between the trimmed V and J ends, which lost 4 bases and 4 bases, there was a span of 19 bases. The CDR3 sequence is 17 residues long. The CDR3 DNA reads as TGCGCCAGCAGCCGGTCAGGGCACATCGGAAATAATGAAAAACTGTTTTTT. It yields the protein CASSRSGHIGNNEKLFF.

In the case of this clonotype: A clone one base away is much larger, so this may be a read error. The V call is TRBV3-1, the J call TRBJ2-7; 7 bases match TRBD1. This CDR3 contains 13 residues. Germline V gene data show CDR1 as LGHDT and CDR2 as YNNKEL (reference sequence). The CDR3 loop reads CASSHRGSYEQDF. The DNA for the CDR3 is TGTGCCAGCAGCCACAGGGGGTCCTACGAGCAGGACTTC.

The chain combines TRBV9 with TRBJ2-7, with 8 bases fitting TRBD1. The CDR3 runs 16 residues. The V and J ends lost 4 bases and 3 bases, in that order; junction bases with no gene match: 12. Germline V CDR1 and CDR2: SGDLS, YYNGEE. Here the CDR3 reads CASSPWTGPPLYEQYF. The DNA for the CDR3 is TGTGCCAGCAGCCCCTGGACAGGGCCCCCGCTCTACGAGCAGTACTTC.

The chain uses TRBV12-3 or TRBV12-4 and TRBJ1-2, with 10 bases aligning to TRBD1. This CDR3 has 15 amino acids. J was trimmed by 5 bases and V by 3 bases; bases with no gene match: 6. CDR3 coding DNA: TGTGCCAGCAGTTTCACGTGGGGACAGGGGTATGGCTACACCTTC. Its protein product is CASSFTWGQGYGYTF.

Remarks on this clonotype: At one end, the junction sequence differs from germline, possibly due to a read error. This chain joins TRBV7-9 and TRBJ2-4; TRBD2 matches at 7 bases. Germline V gene sequence: CDR1 SEHNR, CDR2 FQNEAQ (reference sequence). The CDR3 is 13 residues long. The CDR3 DNA is TGTGCCAGCAGCTTAGCCGGGGGGAACATTCGGTACTTC. Protein product: CASSLAGGNIRYF. Full variable domain (missing parts from reference TRBV7-9 and TRBJ2-4): DTGVSQNPRHKITKRGQNVTFRCDPISEHNRLYWYRQTLGQGPEFLTYFQNEAQLEKSRLLSDRFSAERPKGSFSTLEIQRTEQGDSAMYLCASSLAGGNIRYFGAGTRLSVL.

As for this clonotype: With a much larger clone just one base away, this may be a read error. CDR3 loop: CSVINYEQYF. In nucleotides, the CDR3 is TGCAGCGTCATAAACTACGAGCAGTACTTC. The rearrangement links TRBV29-1 to TRBJ2-7; D is undetermined. Per germline, CDR1 SQVTM and CDR2 ANQGSEA. V lost 6 bases and J 3 bases, leaving 6 bases between the germline ends. The CDR3 is 10 amino acids.

This clonotype has at least ten counts. This sequence joins TRBV20-1 and TRBJ2-7, with 9 bases fitting TRBD1. The CDR3 covers 15 residues. Losses at the gene ends were 4 bases for V and 2 bases for J; bases not matched to a gene: 9. CDR1 and CDR2 (germline): DFQATT, SNEGSKA (reference sequence). Here the CDR3 DNA reads TGCAGTGCTAATCCGGGACAGGGAAGTGCCTACGAGCAGTACTTC. Its translation is CSANPGQGSAYEQYF.

V gene TRBV12-3 or TRBV12-4 combines with J gene TRBJ1-1, with D possibly matching TRBD1 (6 bases). The CDR3 contains 13 residues. Trimming stripped 8 bases from V and 5 bases from J, with 15 bases between. CDR3 sequence (DNA): TGTGCCAGCGTGCCGGGGGGGCAAACTGAAGCTTTCTTT. It is translated as CASVPGGQTEAFF.

J is TRBJ2-1 and V is TRBV10-3; 10 bases align to TRBD2. Germline V gives CDR1 ENHRY, CDR2 SYGVKD. The CDR3 contains 17 residues. The trim removed 1 base at V and 7 bases at J, leaving 10 bases unmatched. The CDR3 region is CAISEWASGSSGNEQFF. The CDR3 nucleotides are TGTGCCATCAGTGAGTGGGCTAGCGGGAGCTCCGGGAATGAGCAGTTCTTC.

This clonotype was observed a handful of times. The chain employs TRBV20-1 and TRBJ2-1; a possible D gene is TRBD2 (6 bases). The CDR3 covers 15 residues. CDR1 and CDR2 from the germline V gene are DFQATT and SNEGSKA (reference sequence). Trimming took 0 bases from V and 4 from J, leaving 13 bases between them. CDR3 sequence (DNA): TGCAGTGCTAGAGATCACTTGCGGGGATACAATGAGCAGTTCTTC. Translating it yields CSARDHLRGYNEQFF.

The J gene is TRBJ2-7, the V gene TRBV10-3; 12 bases fit TRBD2. J lost 0 bases, V lost 10 bases, and 10 bases had no gene match. Germline CDR1 and CDR2: ENHRY and SYGVKD. This CDR3 spans 16 amino acids. The CDR3 bases are TGTGCCACGCAGAAAAAGACTAGCGGGAGCTCCTACGAGCAGTACTTC. Translation: CATQKKTSGSSYEQYF.

This rearrangement joins TRBV28 to TRBJ1-5; 10 bases fit TRBD1. The ends lost 7 bases at V and 1 base at J; junction bases unmatched: 4. The CDR3 has 15 amino acids. Germline values: CDR1 MDHEN, CDR2 SYDVKM. This chain's CDR3 is CASIRTGGSNQPQHF. CDR3 coding DNA: TGTGCCAGCATTAGGACAGGGGGGAGCAATCAGCCCCAGCATTTT.

This chain connects TRBV5-1 to TRBJ2-5; 8 bases line up with TRBD1. Trimming took 4 bases from V and 5 from J; bases not matched to a gene: 7. Per the germline V gene, CDR1 is SGHRS and CDR2 is YFSETQ. The CDR3 is 14 residues long. DNA for the CDR3: TGCGCCAGCAGCAACTCACAGGGGGTGGAGACCCAGTACTTC. Residues: CASSNSQGVETQYF.

The chain employs TRBV4-3 and TRBJ2-3; 7 bases are shared with TRBD2. The germline gives CDR1 LGHNA, CDR2 YSLEER. The CDR3 spans 16 residues. After removal of 4 bases from V and 4 bases from J, the junction contained 11 bases not matched to a gene. CDR3 protein: CASSRRSSGPADTQYF. The CDR3 nucleotides are TGCGCCAGCAGCCGACGGTCTAGCGGCCCCGCAGATACGCAGTATTTT.

The chain has TRBV5-1 and TRBJ2-7; D ambiguous. The V and J ends lost 1 base and 0 bases respectively, with 8 bases between them. The V gene's germline CDR1 is SGHRS and CDR2 YFSETQ. The CDR3 is made up of 14 amino acids. CDR3 bases: TGCGCCAGCAGCTTGCAAGTAAGCTCCTACGAGCAGTACTTC. Its translation: CASSLQVSSYEQYF.

This clonotype was observed at least ten times. The chain links TRBV4-1 to TRBJ2-6; no reliable D call. The CDR3 spans 15 residues. The germline gives CDR1 MGHRA, CDR2 YSYEKL. The V end lost 4 bases, the J end lost 1 base, and 8 bases lay between the germline ends. CDR3 residues: CASSPTASGANVLTF. Written as DNA, the CDR3 is TGCGCCAGCAGCCCTACAGCGTCTGGGGCCAACGTCCTGACTTTC.

The chain recombines TRBV5-1 with TRBJ2-1; 10 bases agree with TRBD2. The germline V gene has CDR1 SGHRS and CDR2 YFSETQ. The J segment lost 8 bases and the V segment lost 2 bases, leaving 13 bases of the junction unmatched. CDR3 length equals 17 residues. The CDR3 here is CASSFVTLAGVLDEQFF. CDR3 sequence (DNA): TGCGCCAGCAGCTTCGTAACCCTAGCGGGAGTATTGGATGAGCAGTTCTTC. Full variable domain (rest looked up from reference TRBV5-1 and TRBJ2-1): KAGVTQTPRYLIKTRGQQVTLSCSPISGHRSVSWYQQTPGQGLQFLFEYFSETQRNKGNFPGRFSGRQFSNSRSEMNVSTLELGDSALYLCASSFVTLAGVLDEQFFGPGTRLTVL.

This clonotype was detected ten times or more. The chain is built from TRBV5-1 and TRBJ1-1, with TRBD1 as a possible D gene (6 bases). There are 12 residues in the CDR3. Between the trimmed V and J ends, which lost 1 base and 7 bases, there was a span of 8 bases. Germline assignment: CDR1 SGHRS and CDR2 YFSETQ. The CDR3 sequence: CASSLQDSEAFF. The CDR3 DNA sequence: TGCGCCAGCAGCTTGCAGGACAGTGAAGCTTTCTTT.

In its sample, this clonotype was seen a few times. V usage is TRBV20-1 and J usage is TRBJ2-2; D call uncertain. Germline CDR1 is DFQATT and CDR2 is SNEGSKA (reference sequence). The V end lost 6 bases, the J end lost 0 bases, and 14 bases lay between the germline ends. This CDR3 is built from 15 residues. Here the CDR3 DNA reads TGCAGTGCCTACCCCCGAGCTCCGAACACCGGGGAGCTGTTTTTT. It specifies CSAYPRAPNTGELFF.

This clonotype has more than one count but fewer than ten. This chain links TRBV27 with TRBJ1-1, with 8 bases aligning to TRBD1. The CDR3 covers 14 residues. The germline V gene has CDR1 MNHEY and CDR2 SMNVEV (reference sequence). After removal of 8 bases from V and 1 base from J, the junction contained 6 bases not matched to a gene. The CDR3 loop reads CASGQGWGNTEAFF. The CDR3 coding sequence is TGTGCCAGCGGACAGGGCTGGGGGAACACTGAAGCTTTCTTT.